Each of the 28 T cell receptor beta chains below was sequenced from the same sample in a study of blood T cell repertoires in COVID-19. Repertoires were generated with immunoSEQ multiplex PCR, while TCRdb's copy carries only in-frame clones and drops some. The data show about 190,000 clones, 70% to 90% seen once. The sample taken for sequencing was peripheral blood. The receptors derive from a human donor in a cohort sampled during active COVID-19.

The rearrangement joins TRBV19 to TRBJ2-7; D gene uncertain. Per the germline V gene, CDR1 is LNHDA and CDR2 is SQIVND (reference sequence). Trimming stripped 2 bases from V and 0 bases from J, with 8 bases between. The CDR3 extends over 14 amino acids. CDR3 sequence (DNA): TGTGCCAGTAGTATACAGGCCAGCTCCTACGAGCAGTACTTC. Translated: CASSIQASSYEQYF.

V gene TRBV7-2 combines with J gene TRBJ2-7, with D maybe TRBD2 (5 bases). In germline, CDR1 is SGHTA, CDR2 FQGNSA. The CDR3 consists of 14 residues. The V end lost 5 bases, the J end lost 6 bases, and 17 bases lay between the germline ends. Here the CDR3 reads CASSPSGSPGEQYF. CDR3 coding DNA: TGTGCCAGCAGCCCAAGCGGCTCCCCAGGCGAGCAGTACTTC.

The chain employs TRBV4-1 and TRBJ1-2, with 9 positions matching TRBD1. This CDR3 has 15 amino acids. Germline-derived CDR1 and CDR2 are MGHRA and YSYEKL. The V gene end was trimmed by 4 bases and the J gene end by 4 bases; junction bases not matched to a gene: 7. This CDR3 reads CASSLWTGAGYGYTF. The CDR3 DNA is TGCGCCAGCAGCCTATGGACAGGGGCGGGCTATGGCTACACCTTC.

The chain employs TRBV2 and TRBJ2-7, with a possible D match to TRBD2 (5 bases). Trimming took 3 bases from V and 7 from J, leaving 19 bases between them. This CDR3 is 15 amino acids long. The germline V gene has CDR1 SNHLY and CDR2 FYNNEI. The CDR3: CASSDLGSALGEQYF. CDR3 sequence (DNA): TGTGCCAGCAGTGATCTAGGGAGCGCCCTAGGGGAGCAGTACTTC.

This clone was picked up a small number of times. This sequence joins TRBV5-6 and TRBJ2-7, with TRBD1 as a possible D gene (6 bases). This CDR3 region has 14 residues. Per germline, CDR1 SGHDT and CDR2 YYEEEE. Trimming removed 4 bases from V and 0 bases from J, with 11 bases in between. This CDR3 is CASSLQGSSYEQYF. The CDR3 region has the DNA TGTGCCAGCAGCCTACAGGGCAGCTCCTACGAGCAGTACTTC.

V usage is TRBV15 and J usage is TRBJ2-3; a possible D gene is TRBD1 (6 bases). Germline CDR1 is LNHNV and CDR2 is YYDKDF (reference sequence). This CDR3 region has 16 residues. The germline V and J ends were trimmed by 4 bases and 4 bases, with 18 bases remaining between them. CDR3 residues: CATSKGVGGGPDTQYF. In DNA, the CDR3 is TGTGCCACCAGCAAGGGGGTTGGAGGAGGACCAGATACGCAGTATTTT.

CDR3 amino acids: CASSRPGGYYNEQFF. CDR3 DNA: TGTGCCAGCAGCAGACCAGGGGGATACTACAATGAGCAGTTCTTC. This sequence joins TRBV9 and TRBJ2-1; 7 nucleotides agree with TRBD1. CDR3 length: 15 residues. The V gene end was trimmed by 4 bases and the J gene end by 3 bases; junction bases not matched to a gene: 7. The V gene's germline CDR1 is SGDLS and CDR2 YYNGEE.

V and J are TRBV9 and TRBJ2-5; 8 bases align to TRBD2. Germline CDR1 reads SGDLS; CDR2 reads YYNGEE. V shed 0 bases, J shed 2 bases, and the junction held 6 bases outside the gene matches. This CDR3 contains 16 residues. For the CDR3, the DNA is TGTGCCAGCAGCGTAGGGGTCGCGGGAGGACAAGAGACCCAGTACTTC. Amino acids: CASSVGVAGGQETQYF.

The J gene is TRBJ2-1, the V gene TRBV6-2 or TRBV6-3, with TRBD2 matching over 7 bases. Germline CDR1 and CDR2: MNHEY and SVGEGT. This CDR3 region has 14 residues. Trimming cost V 5 bases and J 8 bases; bases outside gene matches: 9. The DNA for the CDR3 is TGTGCCAGCAGTACGGGGGGATCTAGCGATGAGCAGTTCTTC. As protein: CASSTGGSSDEQFF.

The chain joins TRBV21-1 to TRBJ1-3; the table assigns TRBD1, which was not confirmed against the DNA. TRBV21-1 is a listed pseudogene. The CDR3 consists of 16 residues. CDR3 DNA sequence: TGTGCCAGCAGCAAAGCGGTCGTCCAGGGGGCGCGGACCATATATTTT. Translating it yields CASSKAVVQGARTIYF.

This sequence joins TRBV7-9 and TRBJ1-2; D is undetermined. The V gene's germline CDR1 is SEHNR and CDR2 FQNEAQ (reference sequence). The CDR3 is made up of 14 amino acids. With 1 base removed from V and 4 bases from J, the gap between germline ends came to 10 bases. This CDR3 is CASSLDRTAYGYTF. Here the CDR3 DNA reads TGTGCCAGCAGCTTAGACAGAACCGCCTATGGCTACACCTTC.

On this clone: One end of the junction is discordant with germline, which a read error may explain. The CDR3 sequence: CASSQDTRSREF. The CDR3 region has the DNA TGTGCCAGCAGCCAAGATACTCGGTCCAGGGAATTT. This chain connects TRBV3-1 (or the pseudogene TRBV3-2) to TRBJ1-1; D possibly corresponds to TRBD1 (5 bases). CDR1 LGHDT and CDR2 YNNKEL come from the germline V gene (reference sequence). The CDR3 extends over 12 amino acids.

V is TRBV6-4 and J is TRBJ2-3, with 12 bases identical to TRBD2. From germline, CDR1 is MRHNA and CDR2 SNTAGT. The CDR3 has 19 amino acids. With 6 bases clipped from V and 0 bases from J, the junction kept 13 bases outside the gene matches. CDR3 loop: CASSRTSGDRYPSTDTQYF. CDR3 bases: TGTGCCAGCAGCCGGACTAGCGGGGACCGATATCCAAGCACAGATACGCAGTATTTT.

The genes are TRBV27 and TRBJ2-7; 7 nucleotides agree with TRBD2. CDR1 is MNHEY, CDR2 SMNVEV, per germline (reference sequence). V lost 11 bases and J lost 3; bases outside the gene matches: 19. This CDR3 contains 16 residues. The CDR3 sequence: CASSPPRSGRNYEQYF. CDR3 bases: TGTGCCTCCTCACCCCCCCGTAGCGGGCGCAACTACGAGCAGTACTTC.

The CDR3 loop is CASRRVAQETQYF. The DNA for the CDR3 is TGTGCCAGCAGGAGGGTAGCCCAAGAGACCCAGTACTTC. The chain combines TRBV6-5 with TRBJ2-5; a weak D match, TRBD2 (5 bases). Trimming shortened V by 6 bases and J by 1 base, and 9 bases separated the two germline ends. The CDR3 spans 13 residues. Per the germline V gene, CDR1 is MNHEY and CDR2 is SVGAGI.

Only one count was recorded for this clone. The V call is TRBV3-1 (or the pseudogene TRBV3-2), the J call TRBJ1-5, with unresolved D. This CDR3 region has 14 residues. The V and J ends lost 1 base and 2 bases respectively, with 6 bases between them. Germline V CDR1 and CDR2: LGHDT, YNNKEL (reference sequence). CDR3 sequence reads: CASSQAVGNQPQHF. DNA of the CDR3: TGTGCCAGCAGCCAAGCGGTCGGCAATCAGCCCCAGCATTTT.

The CDR3 sequence is CASRAGANTGELFF. The CDR3 bases are TGTGCCAGCAGGGCGGGGGCGAACACCGGGGAGCTGTTTTTT. The chain is built from TRBV2 and TRBJ2-2; 7 bases line up with TRBD2. With 6 bases clipped from V and 0 bases from J, the junction kept 1 base outside the gene matches. CDR3 length equals 14 residues. Per germline, CDR1 SNHLY and CDR2 FYNNEI.

The chain uses TRBV7-2 and TRBJ2-2, with 11 positions matching TRBD1. This CDR3 has 16 residues. Trimming cost V 5 bases and J 4 bases; bases outside gene matches: 6. Germline assignment: CDR1 SGHTA and CDR2 FQGNSA. The CDR3 is CASSLLGQGVTGELFF. Here the CDR3 DNA reads TGTGCCAGCAGCCTCCTGGGACAGGGGGTCACCGGGGAGCTGTTTTTT.

The rearrangement links TRBV30 to TRBJ1-6; no clear D gene. This CDR3 comprises 14 residues. Trimming pared 1 base from V and 6 bases from J, leaving 10 bases between. In germline, CDR1 is GTSNPN, CDR2 SVGIG (reference sequence). CDR3 loop: CAWSATAFNSPLHF. The CDR3 DNA reads TGTGCCTGGAGTGCAACAGCTTTTAATTCACCCCTCCACTTT.

The V and J genes are TRBV11-2 and TRBJ2-7, with TRBD2 matching 7 bases. V lost 2 bases, J lost 3 bases, and 7 bases stayed unmatched. The CDR3 extends over 15 amino acids. Germline V gives CDR1 SGHAT, CDR2 FQNNGV. The CDR3 loop is CASSLISGIYYEQYF. The DNA of the CDR3 is TGTGCCAGCAGCTTAATCAGCGGGATCTACTACGAGCAGTACTTC.

In the case of this clone: Distinct nucleotide sequences in the sample also encode this CDR3. The rearrangement uses TRBV2 and TRBJ1-2; D is undetermined. Germline lookup yields CDR1 SNHLY and CDR2 FYNNEI. This CDR3 has 14 amino acids. V lost 4 bases to trimming and J lost 0 bases, with 9 bases between them. CDR3 sequence reads: CASSADGANYGYTF. The DNA for the CDR3 is TGTGCCAGCAGTGCCGATGGAGCTAACTATGGCTACACCTTC.

The J gene is TRBJ1-2, the V gene TRBV21-1. TRBV21-1 is a listed pseudogene. CDR3 length: 14 amino acids. The CDR3 loop is CASTHRRVEYGYTF. Written as DNA, the CDR3 is TGTGCCAGCACCCATCGGAGGGTAGAATATGGCTACACCTTC.

This chain uses TRBV5-4 with TRBJ1-6, with 9 bases fitting TRBD1. Germline-derived CDR1 and CDR2 are SGHNT and YYREEE (reference sequence). The CDR3 consists of 16 residues. V shed 3 bases and J 0 bases; nucleotides not matched to a gene: 1. The CDR3 protein is CASSWGQGSYNSPLHF. The CDR3 bases are TGTGCCAGCAGCTGGGGACAGGGCTCCTATAATTCACCCCTCCACTTT.

V gene TRBV9 combines with J gene TRBJ1-3; D uncertain. Germline CDR1 and CDR2: SGDLS and YYNGEE. This CDR3 has 14 residues. Trimming removed 0 bases from V and 4 bases from J, with 8 bases in between. The CDR3 reads CASSVAGSGNTIYF. As DNA, the CDR3 is TGTGCCAGCAGCGTAGCCGGGTCCGGAAACACCATATATTTT. The full variable domain, in which reference TRBV9 and TRBJ1-3 provide the parts outside the CDR3, is DSGVTQTPKHLITATGQRVTLRCSPRSGDLSVYWYQQSLDQGLQFLIQYYNGEERAKGNILERFSAQQFPDLHSELNLSSLELGDSALYFCASSVAGSGNTIYFGEGSWLTVV.

The V call is TRBV28, the J call TRBJ1-3; the D is unclear. This CDR3 has 14 amino acids. V was cut by 2 bases and J by 2 bases, with 7 bases left in between. Germline lookup yields CDR1 MDHEN and CDR2 SYDVKM. CDR3: CASSLGGAGNTIYF. The CDR3 DNA reads TGTGCCAGCAGTTTAGGTGGAGCTGGAAACACCATATATTTT.

The gene calls are TRBV30 and TRBJ2-1; 8 bases map to TRBD2. The germline gives CDR1 GTSNPN, CDR2 SVGIG (reference sequence). Losses at the gene ends were 8 bases for V and 8 bases for J; bases not matched to a gene: 8. The CDR3 is made up of 12 amino acids. The CDR3 nucleotides read TGTGCCGTAGGACTAGCCGGCGATGAGCAGTTCTTC. Its protein product is CAVGLAGDEQFF.

The chain employs TRBV20-1 and TRBJ1-1; 7 positions match TRBD1. Germline V gene sequence: CDR1 DFQATT, CDR2 SNEGSKA (reference sequence). The V gene end was trimmed by 3 bases and the J gene end by 5 bases; junction bases not matched to a gene: 9. The CDR3 is 14 residues long. CDR3 nucleotide sequence: TGCAGTGCTAGTAGAGGGGGCGGAGGGACTGAAGCTTTCTTT. It translates to CSASRGGGGTEAFF.

The chain recombines TRBV28 with TRBJ2-3, with D tentatively TRBD2 (6 bases). V was pared by 11 bases and J by 0 bases, with 21 bases between. The CDR3 covers 16 residues. From germline, CDR1 is MDHEN and CDR2 SYDVKM. This CDR3 is CAAGPLAGPSTDTQYF. As DNA, the CDR3 is TGTGCCGCCGGGCCTCTGGCGGGACCTAGCACAGATACGCAGTATTTT. The variable domain in full, completed from reference TRBV28 and TRBJ2-3, reads DVKVTQSSRYLVKRTGEKVFLECVQDMDHENMFWYRQDPGLGLRLIYFSYDVKMKEKGDIPEGYSVSREKKERFSLILESASTNQTSMYLCAAGPLAGPSTDTQYFGPGTRLTVL.